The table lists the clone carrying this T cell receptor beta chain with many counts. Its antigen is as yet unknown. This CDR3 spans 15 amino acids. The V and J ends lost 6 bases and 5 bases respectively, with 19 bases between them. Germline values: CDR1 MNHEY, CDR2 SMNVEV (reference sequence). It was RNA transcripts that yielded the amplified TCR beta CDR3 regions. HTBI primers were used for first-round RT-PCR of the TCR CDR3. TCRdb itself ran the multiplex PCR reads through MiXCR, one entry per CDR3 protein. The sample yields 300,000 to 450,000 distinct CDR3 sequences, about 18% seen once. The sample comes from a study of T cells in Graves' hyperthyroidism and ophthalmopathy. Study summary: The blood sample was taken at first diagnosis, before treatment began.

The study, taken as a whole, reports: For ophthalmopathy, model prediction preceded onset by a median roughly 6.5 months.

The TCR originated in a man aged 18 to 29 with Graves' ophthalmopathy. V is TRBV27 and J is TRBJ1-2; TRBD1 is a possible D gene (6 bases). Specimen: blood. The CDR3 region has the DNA TGTGCCAGCAGGCGGACAGAAAGTATGGGGTATGGCTACACCTTC. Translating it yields CASRRTESMGYGYTF.